The 11 T cell receptor beta chains listed next were all sequenced from one sample in a study of T cell responses to AZD1222 COVID-19 vaccine. The table came from immunoSEQ multiplex PCR; TCRdb's copy has only in-frame clones and leaves some out. The table lists roughly 120,000 clones, about nine tenths of them singletons, with over 4.5% in the top ten. The material sequenced was peripheral blood, taken on day 0 of AZD1222 vaccination. These receptors were taken from an adult in good health.

The chain uses TRBV7-9 and TRBJ2-7; no clear D. V was clipped by 3 bases and J by 5 bases, with 14 bases between them. The CDR3 runs 14 residues. CDR1 and CDR2 (germline): SEHNR, FQNEAQ (reference sequence). The CDR3 loop reads CASSFALGMNEQYF. The CDR3 DNA reads as TGTGCCAGCAGCTTCGCCTTAGGGATGAACGAGCAGTACTTC.

This clone was observed a few times. This rearrangement joins TRBV6-4 to TRBJ2-3; 7 bases align to TRBD1. The V gene end was trimmed by 3 bases and the J gene end by 3 bases; junction bases not matched to a gene: 6. Germline V gene data show CDR1 as MRHNA and CDR2 as SNTAGT. This CDR3 has 15 amino acids. The CDR3 DNA is TGTGCCAGCAGTGAAACAGGGGATGGGACAGATACGCAGTATTTT. The encoded protein is CASSETGDGTDTQYF.

This rearrangement joins TRBV9 to TRBJ1-3; D gene ambiguous. The germline V and J ends were trimmed by 0 bases and 0 bases, with 10 bases remaining between them. The length of the CDR3 is 16 residues. Germline V gives CDR1 SGDLS, CDR2 YYNGEE. CDR3 region: CASSVAASPSGNTIYF. The CDR3 coding sequence is TGTGCCAGCAGCGTAGCCGCAAGCCCCTCTGGAAACACCATATATTTT.

In its sample, this clone was seen a few times. The genes are TRBV5-1 and TRBJ1-1; D call uncertain. The CDR3 spans 14 residues. Trimming took 0 bases from V and 1 from J, leaving 7 bases between them. Germline values: CDR1 SGHRS, CDR2 YFSETQ. CDR3 protein: CASSLGTENTEAFF. CDR3 DNA sequence: TGCGCCAGCAGCTTGGGGACCGAGAACACTGAAGCTTTCTTT.

The chain employs TRBV11-2 and TRBJ2-2; D not resolved. The CDR3 has 15 amino acids. Germline CDR1 is SGHAT and CDR2 is FQNNGV. V was trimmed by 1 base and J by 6 bases, leaving 12 bases between them. Here the CDR3 reads CASSLGWTIPGELFF. CDR3 coding DNA: TGTGCCAGCAGCTTAGGCTGGACCATACCCGGGGAGCTGTTTTTT.

The rearrangement joins TRBV19 to TRBJ2-3, with 10 bases fitting TRBD2. V lost 6 bases to trimming and J lost 4 bases; unmatched junction nucleotides: 10. The length of the CDR3 is 16 residues. CDR1 and CDR2 from the germline V gene are LNHDA and SQIVND (reference sequence). CDR3 DNA: TGTGCCAGTAGCCAGAACCCGCTAGCGGGGGCAGATACGCAGTATTTT. As protein: CASSQNPLAGADTQYF.

This chain connects TRBV2 to TRBJ1-5; a possible D gene is TRBD1 (6 bases). This CDR3 comprises 15 residues. Germline V CDR1 and CDR2: SNHLY, FYNNEI. V gave up 6 bases and J gave up 0 bases, with 12 bases separating them. CDR3 residues: CASRREGVSNQPQHF. The CDR3 DNA is TGTGCCAGCAGAAGAGAGGGGGTTAGCAATCAGCCCCAGCATTTT.

This chain joins TRBV20-1 and TRBJ2-5; possibly TRBD2 for D (7 bases). The CDR3 is 16 residues long. Germline V gene data show CDR1 as DFQATT and CDR2 as SNEGSKA (reference sequence). Trimming shortened V by 3 bases and J by 0 bases, and 17 bases separated the two germline ends. The CDR3 nucleotides are TGCAGTGCTAGTGGGGGCGGGAGTGTCTACCAAGAGACCCAGTACTTC. Its translation is CSASGGGSVYQETQYF.

The chain joins TRBV10-3 to TRBJ1-1, with D hard to call. Trimming removed 5 bases from V and 3 bases from J, with 4 bases in between. This CDR3 region has 11 residues. Germline CDR1 is ENHRY and CDR2 is SYGVKD. The CDR3 protein is CAISRDTEAFF. The CDR3 region has the DNA TGTGCCATCAGTCGGGACACTGAAGCTTTCTTT.

The chain joins TRBV7-8 to TRBJ2-4; D is undetermined. The CDR3 sequence is 15 residues long. Germline V gene sequence: CDR1 SGHVS, CDR2 FQNEAQ. V was cut by 2 bases and J by 3 bases, with 11 bases left in between. The CDR3 region is CASSLLFDVKNIQYF. The CDR3 nucleotides read TGTGCCAGCAGCTTACTCTTCGATGTCAAAAACATTCAGTACTTC. The full variable domain, completed using reference TRBV7-8 and TRBJ2-4, is GAGVSQSPRYKVAKRGQDVALRCDPISGHVSLFWYQQALGQGPEFLTYFQNEAQLDKSGLPSDRFFAERPEGSVSTLKIQRTQQEDSAVYLCASSLLFDVKNIQYFGAGTRLSVL.

This chain connects TRBV10-3 to TRBJ1-1; no clear D. The germline CDR1 and CDR2 sequences are ENHRY and SYGVKD. Trimming took off 2 bases at V and 1 base at J, with 14 bases between the two ends. This CDR3 has 16 residues. CDR3 nucleotide sequence: TGTGCCATCAGTGAGCCCTTTGGACGGACGAACACTGAAGCTTTCTTT. It translates to CAISEPFGRTNTEAFF.